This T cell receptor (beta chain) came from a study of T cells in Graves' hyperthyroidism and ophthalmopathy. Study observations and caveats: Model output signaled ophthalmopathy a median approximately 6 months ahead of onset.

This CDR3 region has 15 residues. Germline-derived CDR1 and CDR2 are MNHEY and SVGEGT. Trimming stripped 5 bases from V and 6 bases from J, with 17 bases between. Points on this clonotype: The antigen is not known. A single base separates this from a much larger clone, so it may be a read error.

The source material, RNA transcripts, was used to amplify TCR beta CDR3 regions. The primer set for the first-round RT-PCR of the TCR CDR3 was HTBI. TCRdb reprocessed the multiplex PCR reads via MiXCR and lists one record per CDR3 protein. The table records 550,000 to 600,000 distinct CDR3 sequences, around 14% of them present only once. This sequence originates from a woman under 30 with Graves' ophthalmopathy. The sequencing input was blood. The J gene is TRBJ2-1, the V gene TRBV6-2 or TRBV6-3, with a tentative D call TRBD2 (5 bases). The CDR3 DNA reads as TGTGCCAGCAGTCCCGCGAACCTAGCCGGCAATGAGCAGTTCTTC. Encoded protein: CASSPANLAGNEQFF.